The sequence of this T cell receptor (beta chain) was determined in a study of cytomegalovirus exposure and HLA in healthy donors. V gave up 8 bases and J gave up 2 bases, with 13 bases separating them. The CDR3 has 14 amino acids. Germline CDR1 and CDR2: LNHNV and YYDKDF (reference sequence). The PCR ran on 60 Vbeta and 13 Jbeta primers. TCRdb keeps only in-frame clones here, not all; method: immunoSEQ multiplex PCR. The table lists some 160,000 clones, around 77% of them singletons, with 1.5% to 2% in the top ten. This chain joins TRBV15 and TRBJ2-1, with D possibly TRBD2 on 5 matching bases. Sample: PBMCs. This clonotype was sampled from a woman in her 30s in good health and CMV-seronegative. CDR3: CATSGAGAYNEQFF. The CDR3 nucleotides are TGTGCCACCTCGGGTGCGGGTGCCTACAATGAGCAGTTCTTC.